The 15 T cell receptor beta chains in this list originate from one sample, sequenced in a study of lung T cells in sarcoidosis with Löfgren's syndrome (dated by TCRdb to about 2017). The instrument given in TCRdb is Illumina MiSeq. In TCRdb, the public reads were trimmed at Q25 with fastp and aligned with MiXCR, with productive beta chains retained. Entries that share a CDR3 protein sequence are merged under the most common genes and DNA. Recorded for this sample are tens of thousands of distinct CDR3 sequences; less than 25% of them occurred a single time. The ten top clones hold 2% to 2.5% of the sample. Sequenced: CD4+ T cells from PBMCs. The receptors come from a human donor with sarcoidosis (Löfgren's syndrome or another form), or a control subject (not recorded which).

This clonotype was found many times. The chain is built from TRBV6-1 and TRBJ1-1; D is ambiguous. This CDR3 has 11 residues. The V end lost 6 bases, the J end lost 3 bases, and 5 bases lay between the germline ends. Germline CDR1 is MNHNS and CDR2 is SASEGT. The DNA of the CDR3 is TGTGCCAGCAGGGTGGACACTGAAGCTTTCTTT. The encoded protein is CASRVDTEAFF.

As for this clonotype: A read error may explain this, as a much larger clone is one base away. The genes are TRBV20-1 and TRBJ2-3, with 7 bases fitting TRBD2. V was pared by 6 bases and J by 5 bases, with 5 bases of the junction left unmatched. CDR3 length equals 12 residues. CDR1 and CDR2 from the germline V gene are DFQATT and SNEGSKA (reference sequence). CDR3 protein: CSAASGIDTQYF. As DNA, the CDR3 is TGCAGTGCCGCTAGCGGCATAGATACGCAGTATTTT.

This clonotype was counted at least ten times. The chain couples TRBV20-1 to TRBJ2-7; D may be TRBD1 (6 bases). CDR3 length: 14 amino acids. V shed 5 bases and J shed 0 bases, with 14 bases lying between them. Germline-derived CDR1 and CDR2 are DFQATT and SNEGSKA (reference sequence). The CDR3 loop reads CSASGTSSSYEQYF. CDR3 nucleotides: TGCAGTGCTTCGGGGACAAGTAGCTCCTACGAGCAGTACTTC.

This clonotype came up many times. The V call is TRBV3-1, the J call TRBJ2-1; TRBD1 is a possible D gene (6 bases). CDR1 is LGHDT, CDR2 YNNKEL, per germline (reference sequence). Trimming removed 4 bases at V and 6 bases at J, with 10 bases between. The CDR3 length is 13 residues. DNA for the CDR3: TGTGCCAGCAGCCTAATACAGGGCAATGAGCAGTTCTTC. Amino acids: CASSLIQGNEQFF.

This clonotype has at least ten counts. The rearrangement links TRBV6-1 to TRBJ2-1; D might be TRBD1 (10 bases). The germline CDR1 and CDR2 sequences are MNHNS and SASEGT. The CDR3 contains 20 residues. Trimming left V 5 bases short and J 5 bases short, with 31 bases between. CDR3 residues: CASSPPTGGFKAGGHNEQFF. The CDR3 region has the DNA TGTGCCAGCAGTCCGCCGACAGGGGGCTTTAAAGCGGGAGGCCACAATGAGCAGTTCTTC.

By share, this clonotype ranks as medium-sized (0.01 to 0.1%). V gene TRBV20-1 combines with J gene TRBJ2-5; TRBD1 aligns across 12 bases. The CDR3 contains 15 residues. CDR1 is DFQATT and CDR2 is SNEGSKA in the germline V gene (reference sequence). V lost 4 bases and J lost 7; bases outside the gene matches: 10. CDR3 region: CSATPGQGALGTQYF. The CDR3 DNA follows: TGCAGTGCTACCCCGGGACAGGGGGCGCTGGGGACCCAGTACTTC.

Ten or more counts support this clonotype. The rearrangement uses TRBV6-1 and TRBJ2-7, with D hard to call. The germline CDR1 and CDR2 sequences are MNHNS and SASEGT. The CDR3 contains 12 residues. V was pared by 6 bases and J by 7 bases, with 13 bases between. CDR3 bases: TGTGCCAGCAGGCCTACCCTACAGGAGCAGTACTTC. This encodes CASRPTLQEQYF.

This clonotype occurred many times. The J gene is TRBJ2-5, the V gene TRBV18; D unresolved. The CDR3 runs 14 residues. Germline V CDR1 and CDR2: KGHSH, LQKENI. Trimming took 2 bases from V and 1 from J, leaving 8 bases between them. CDR3 region: CASSPRNSQETQYF. For the CDR3, the DNA is TGTGCCAGCTCACCAAGGAACAGCCAAGAGACCCAGTACTTC.

This clonotype has a count of ten or more. The chain couples TRBV28 to TRBJ1-2; weak D call: TRBD1 (5 bases). The V and J ends lost 4 bases and 9 bases respectively, with 27 bases between them. CDR1 is MDHEN and CDR2 is SYDVKM in the germline V gene. The CDR3 runs to 17 residues. The CDR3 loop reads CASSSPGPTGSHFRYTF. For the CDR3, the DNA is TGTGCCAGCAGTTCCCCCGGCCCTACAGGTTCCCATTTTCGCTACACCTTC.

This chain joins TRBV2 and TRBJ2-2, with D maybe TRBD2 (5 bases). The CDR3 has 13 amino acids. CDR1 is SNHLY, CDR2 FYNNEI, per germline. The V end lost 5 bases, the J end lost 5 bases, and 9 bases lay between the germline ends. The chain's CDR3 is CASSRWETGELFF. Written as DNA, the CDR3 is TGTGCCAGCAGTAGATGGGAGACCGGGGAGCTGTTTTTT.

This clonotype was seen repeatedly, ten times or more. This chain connects TRBV6-1 to TRBJ2-3; 8 bases are a match to TRBD1. CDR3 size: 16 residues. The V gene end was trimmed by 9 bases and the J gene end by 4 bases; junction bases not matched to a gene: 15. Germline loops: CDR1 MNHNS, CDR2 SASEGT. The CDR3 here is CASKARGTGSADTQYF. The DNA of the CDR3 is TGTGCCAGTAAAGCCAGGGGGACAGGCTCCGCAGATACGCAGTATTTT.

This clonotype was observed many times. V gene TRBV28 combines with J gene TRBJ1-1; no firm D call. CDR1 MDHEN and CDR2 SYDVKM come from the germline V gene. This CDR3 is built from 17 residues. V was cut by 3 bases and J by 0 bases, with 17 bases left in between. In DNA form, the CDR3 reads TGTGCCAGCAGTTTCCCGGCCTTTGCGACCCTGAACACTGAAGCTTTCTTT. Translation: CASSFPAFATLNTEAFF.

This sequence joins TRBV2 and TRBJ2-3; tentative D call: TRBD1 (6 bases). Trimming took off 7 bases at V and 0 bases at J, with 11 bases between the two ends. The CDR3 spans 14 residues. Germline CDR1 reads SNHLY; CDR2 reads FYNNEI. As DNA, the CDR3 is TGTGCCAGCACCAGGGGAACTAGCACAGATACGCAGTATTTT. Translating gives CASTRGTSTDTQYF.

The chain recombines TRBV2 with TRBJ1-2; D unresolved. Trimming took off 3 bases at V and 6 bases at J, with 8 bases between the two ends. In germline, CDR1 is SNHLY, CDR2 FYNNEI. This CDR3 contains 12 residues. The CDR3 sequence: CASSETADGYTF. CDR3 sequence (DNA): TGTGCCAGCAGTGAGACGGCGGATGGCTACACCTTC.

This clonotype was seen a single time. An end of the junction does not agree with germline; a read error may underlie this. The chain recombines TRBV2 with TRBJ2-3; D unresolved. Germline V lookup: CDR1 SNHLY, CDR2 FYNNEI. The CDR3 runs 14 residues. DNA of the CDR3: TGTGCCGGCAGTGACGGGCCCTACACAGATACGCAGTATTTT. Protein product: CAGSDGPYTDTQYF.